The next 17 T cell receptor beta chains were all read from a single sample in a study of blood T cells in healthy people across ages. Primed by a sample-barcoded 5' primer and a J-beta primer mix, a second PCR proceeded for 7 to 11 cycles. TCRdb itself ran the 5' RACE reads through MiXCR, one entry per CDR3 protein. The profile shows 1.5 million to 2 million distinct CDR3 sequences, approximately 32% of them singletons. The sequencing input was blood. The receptors stem from a woman aged 25 to 45 in good health.

On this clonotype itself: This sequence may be a read error, since a much larger clone differs from it by one base. The chain recombines TRBV7-2 with TRBJ2-4; D unclear. Germline V lookup: CDR1 SGHTA, CDR2 FQGNSA. V gave up 6 bases and J gave up 13 bases, with 19 bases separating them. This CDR3 contains 13 residues. The DNA for the CDR3 is TGTGCCAGCAGTCGCCGGGTGAGCTACGGGCAGTACTTC. Translated: CASSRRVSYGQYF.

The V and J genes are TRBV25-1 and TRBJ1-4; D is perhaps TRBD1 (6 bases). There are 14 residues in the CDR3. Germline V CDR1 and CDR2: MGHDK, SYGVNS. V was cut by 4 bases and J by 5 bases, with 11 bases left in between. The CDR3 sequence: CASSARGPNEKLFF. The CDR3 DNA reads TGTGCCAGCAGTGCCAGGGGTCCAAATGAAAAACTGTTTTTT. Combining the CDR3 with reference TRBV25-1 and TRBJ1-4 gives the whole variable domain EADIYQTPRYLVIGTGKKITLECSQTMGHDKMYWYQQDPGMELHLIHYSYGVNSTEKGDLSSESTVSRIRTEHFPLTLESARPSHTSQYLCASSARGPNEKLFFGSGTQLSVL.

The genes are TRBV27 and TRBJ2-4; D is uncertain. Germline CDR1 is MNHEY and CDR2 is SMNVEV (reference sequence). V lost 7 bases and J 0 bases, leaving 13 bases between the germline ends. The length of the CDR3 is 15 residues. Here the CDR3 reads CASTSRLGAKNIQYF. CDR3 nucleotide sequence: TGTGCCAGCACCTCACGGCTGGGAGCCAAAAACATTCAGTACTTC.

Note on this clonotype: At one of its ends the junction is not consistent with the germline gene, which may arise from a read error. The CDR3 DNA reads TGTGCCACCAGCGGAGGGGGACTAGCATACGAGCAGGACTTC. Residues: CATSGGGLAYEQDF. The chain combines TRBV15 with TRBJ2-7; 9 bases agree with TRBD2. Germline CDR1 and CDR2: LNHNV and YYDKDF (reference sequence). The CDR3 consists of 14 residues.

This chain uses TRBV5-5 with TRBJ2-1; no clear D. CDR1 SGHKS and CDR2 YYEKEE come from the germline V gene (reference sequence). Trimming shortened V by 6 bases and J by 2 bases, and 12 bases separated the two germline ends. The CDR3 covers 14 residues. As DNA, the CDR3 is TGTGCCAGCACCCTGTGGATTACCTACAATGAGCAGTTCTTC. This codes for CASTLWITYNEQFF.

With regard to this clonotype: Relative to the germline gene, one junction end is altered; a read error may explain this. The genes are TRBV3-1 and TRBJ2-5; 12 bases line up with TRBD2. The CDR3 sequence is 18 residues long. Germline V gene sequence: CDR1 LGHDT, CDR2 YNNKEL (reference sequence). The CDR3 sequence: CASSQDLAGGRIQGTQYF. Here the CDR3 DNA reads TGTGCCAGCAGCCAAGATCTAGCGGGGGGGAGAATTCAAGGGACCCAGTACTTC.

Only a few counts were recorded for this clonotype. The V call is TRBV28, the J call TRBJ2-4; tentatively, D is TRBD2 (6 bases). Per germline, CDR1 MDHEN and CDR2 SYDVKM. V was cut by 9 bases and J by 1 base, with 16 bases left in between. This CDR3 spans 15 amino acids. DNA of the CDR3: TGTGCCAGTTGCGGGACGTCATTTGCCAAAAACATTCAGTACTTC. Translated, it gives CASCGTSFAKNIQYF. Supplemented by reference TRBV28 and TRBJ2-4, the full variable domain reads DVKVTQSSRYLVKRTGEKVFLECVQDMDHENMFWYRQDPGLGLRLIYFSYDVKMKEKGDIPEGYSVSREKKERFSLILESASTNQTSMYLCASCGTSFAKNIQYFGAGTRLSVL.

The gene calls are TRBV18 and TRBJ2-1; D possibly corresponds to TRBD1 (6 bases). This CDR3 spans 14 amino acids. Trimming shortened V by 6 bases and J by 8 bases, and 17 bases separated the two germline ends. CDR1 and CDR2 (germline): KGHSH, LQKENI. The CDR3 here is CASSYSAGDHEQFF. The CDR3 bases are TGTGCCAGCTCTTACTCGGCAGGGGATCATGAGCAGTTCTTC.

This clonotype showed up many times. CDR3: CSARSGINYGYTF. In DNA, the CDR3 is TGCAGTGCTAGATCGGGGATAAACTATGGCTACACCTTC. The chain carries TRBV20-1 and TRBJ1-2; the D is unclear. CDR3 size: 13 residues. Germline-derived CDR1 and CDR2 are DFQATT and SNEGSKA (reference sequence). Trimming took 2 bases from V and 2 from J, leaving 9 bases between them.

The genes are TRBV3-1 and TRBJ2-5; D unclear. This CDR3 is built from 14 residues. Looked up from germline, CDR1 is LGHDT and CDR2 is YNNKEL (reference sequence). Trimming shortened V by 7 bases and J by 3 bases, and 15 bases separated the two germline ends. This CDR3 reads CASTSGVGKETQYF. The CDR3 bases are TGTGCCAGCACCTCCGGCGTAGGGAAAGAGACCCAGTACTTC.

Comments on this clonotype: Possible read error: a much larger clone is one base away. This rearrangement joins TRBV24-1 to TRBJ2-3; maybe TRBD2 (5 bases). The CDR3 contains 13 residues. Germline values: CDR1 KGHDR, CDR2 SFDVKD. The CDR3 loop is CATSDFVGDAQYF. CDR3 DNA sequence: TGTGCCACCAGTGATTTCGTGGGAGATGCGCAGTATTTT.

This clonotype appeared a few times. Relative to the germline gene, one junction end is altered; a read error may explain this. This sequence joins TRBV15 and TRBJ2-3; TRBD1 or TRBD2 may be the D gene (5 bases each). This CDR3 is 16 amino acids long. CDR1 and CDR2 from the germline V gene are LNHNV and YYDKDF (reference sequence). CDR3 sequence reads: CATSTAVGTLTYTQYF. The CDR3 DNA reads TGTGCCACAAGCACAGCCGTTGGGACCCTAACATATACGCAGTATTTT.

Note on this clonotype: This may arise from a read error, as a much more abundant clone is one base away. The CDR3 nucleotides are TGTGCCAGCAGCCACGACAGAGCTATCACTGAAGCTTTCTTT. Its protein is CASSHDRAITEAFF. This rearrangement joins TRBV3-1 to TRBJ1-1; perhaps TRBD1 as D (5 bases). V was cut by 3 bases and J by 4 bases, with 12 bases left in between. Germline CDR1 is LGHDT and CDR2 is YNNKEL (reference sequence). The CDR3 is made up of 14 amino acids.

In this sample, this clonotype turned up a few times. This chain uses TRBV29-1 with TRBJ2-2, with TRBD1 matching over 8 bases. Per the germline V gene, CDR1 is SQVTM and CDR2 is ANQGSEA. V shed 6 bases, J shed 2 bases, and the junction held 8 bases outside the gene matches. CDR3 length equals 15 residues. The CDR3 protein is CSVGGGQGNTGELFF. The CDR3, as DNA: TGCAGCGTCGGGGGCGGACAGGGCAACACCGGGGAGCTGTTTTTT.

A note on this clonotype: One end of the junction is discordant with germline, which a read error may explain. The V and J genes are TRBV29-1 and TRBJ2-1; 7 bases agree with TRBD1. Germline CDR1 and CDR2: SQVTM and ANQGSEA. CDR3 length: 14 amino acids. The CDR3, as DNA: TGCGGCGTTGAGGGGACAGTCTCCTACAATGAGCAGTTCTTC. Translating it yields CGVEGTVSYNEQFF.

Of note for this clonotype: Sequence at one end of the junction differs from germline and may be a read error. The rearrangement links TRBV4-1 to TRBJ2-4; 7 bases agree with TRBD1. The better agreement between TRBJ2-7 and the DNA end casts doubt on the J call. The CDR3 has 14 residues. In germline, CDR1 is MGHRA, CDR2 YSYEKL. The CDR3 region has the DNA TGCGTCAGCAGCCAAGGACAGGTTTCCTACGAGCAGTACTTC. This encodes CVSSQGQVSYEQYF.

This chain joins TRBV6-5 and TRBJ2-1; D uncertain. The germline CDR1 and CDR2 sequences are MNHEY and SVGAGI. The CDR3 is made up of 13 amino acids. The V end was cut by 0 bases, the J end by 7 bases, with 7 bases between. CDR3 nucleotide sequence: TGTGCCAGCAGTTACTCGTTAGTGAATGAGCAGTTCTTC. It codes for CASSYSLVNEQFF.